The clone carrying this TCR beta chain was found a few times. Antigen specificity is unknown. This record comes from a study of identifying expanded T cells in peripheral blood. Assay used: immunoSEQ multiplex PCR; TCRdb lists only in-frame clones, some missing. This sample has approximately 56,000 clones, with around 82% found just once. Study observations and caveats: Clone count variance between approximately 2-week samples rose with total template count.

Sequences were obtained from blood. The TCR comes from a person aged 18-69 years in good health.

CDR3 bases: TGCGCCAGCAGCTCTACCGGGACTAGAACATACGAGCAGTACTTC. This codes for CASSSTGTRTYEQYF. This chain uses TRBV5-1 with TRBJ2-7, with 8 bases that match TRBD2. CDR1 and CDR2 from the germline V gene are SGHRS and YFSETQ. V was pared by 3 bases and J by 4 bases, with 9 bases of the junction left unmatched. This CDR3 is built from 15 residues. The variable domain in full, completed from reference TRBV5-1 and TRBJ2-7, reads KAGVTQTPRYLIKTRGQQVTLSCSPISGHRSVSWYQQTPGQGLQFLFEYFSETQRNKGNFPGRFSGRQFSNSRSEMNVSTLELGDSALYLCASSSTGTRTYEQYFGPGTRLTVT.